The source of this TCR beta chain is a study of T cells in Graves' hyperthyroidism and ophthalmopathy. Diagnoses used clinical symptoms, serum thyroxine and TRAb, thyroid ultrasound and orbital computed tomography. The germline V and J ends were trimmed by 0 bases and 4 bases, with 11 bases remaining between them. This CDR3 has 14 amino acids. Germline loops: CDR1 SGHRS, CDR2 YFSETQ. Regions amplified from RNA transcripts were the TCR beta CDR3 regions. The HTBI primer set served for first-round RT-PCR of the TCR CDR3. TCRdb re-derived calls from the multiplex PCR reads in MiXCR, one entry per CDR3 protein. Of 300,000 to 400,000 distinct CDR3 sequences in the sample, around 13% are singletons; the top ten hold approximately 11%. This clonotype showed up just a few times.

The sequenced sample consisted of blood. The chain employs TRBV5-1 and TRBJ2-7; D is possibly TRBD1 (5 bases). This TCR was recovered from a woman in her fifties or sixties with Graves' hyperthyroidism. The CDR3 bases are TGCGCCAGCAGCTTGGAGGGGCTCGGGTACGAGCAGTACTTC. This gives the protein CASSLEGLGYEQYF.